This T cell receptor beta chain is from a study of OX40 agonist ivuxolimab in advanced cancers. Study context: Dose-escalation subjects each had hepatocellular carcinoma, melanoma, renal cell or head and neck cancer. Prior therapy, whether anti-PD-1, anti-PD-L1 or anti-CTLA-4, was allowed, and roughly 40% had some.

TCRdb's copy holds only in-frame clones and misses some; the assay was immunoSEQ multiplex PCR. The sample carries approximately 28,000 clones, approximately 88% recorded once. V was shortened by 1 base and J by 8 bases, with 20 bases between the two germline ends. Germline assignment: CDR1 SEHNR and CDR2 FQNEAQ (reference sequence). This CDR3 spans 16 amino acids. Prior autoimmune disease or systemic immunosuppression barred patients. The clonotype comes from an adult with an advanced solid tumor such as melanoma, head and neck, liver or kidney cancer. The rearrangement links TRBV7-9 to TRBJ1-2, with unresolved D. The material was CD4+ or CD8+ T cells sorted from blood, obtained in a trial of the OX40 agonist ivuxolimab. CDR3 region: CASSLEGRYIPMGYTF. In DNA form, the CDR3 reads TGTGCCAGCAGCTTAGAGGGCAGGTATATCCCTATGGGCTACACCTTC.